This T cell receptor (beta chain) is from a study of Graves' ophthalmopathy and Graves' hyperthyroidism. The CDR3 is 13 residues long. V lost 3 bases to trimming and J lost 9 bases, with 14 bases between them. RNA transcripts were the template, and TCR beta CDR3 regions were amplified from them. The library came from an HTBI-primed first-round RT-PCR and a second-round multiplex PCR. A single record per CDR3 protein comes from TCRdb applying MiXCR to the multiplex PCR reads. The table records roughly 400,000 distinct CDR3 sequences, 18% of them present only once. General observations from the study: Ophthalmopathy progression cases were predicted by the model with 55% to 71% sensitivity and approximately 74% specificity.

This clonotype occurred many times. The antigen is unknown. Sequenced: peripheral blood. The TCR comes from a young woman with Graves' ophthalmopathy. The chain links TRBV12-3 or TRBV12-4 to TRBJ1-1; D gene unclear. The CDR3 nucleotides are TGTGCCAGCAGTTTTACAGAATTTAACAAAGCTTTCTTT. Translating it yields CASSFTEFNKAFF.